A selection of T cell receptor beta chains follows, all from one sample in a study of blood T cells in healthy people across ages. TCRdb passed the 5' RACE reads through MiXCR, listing each CDR3 protein once. The sample carries around 800,000 distinct CDR3 sequences, around half recorded once. What was sequenced was blood. The receptors derive from an elderly man in good health. CDR3s include the opening cysteine and the closing phenylalanine or tryptophan. A D gene is named only where the DNA matches it firmly. A clone size is listed for some rows: how often the clone was seen (once, few, many), or a class if it is expanded.

>16|TRBV7-2|TRBJ2-7|-|-
CASSLEDIPSSYERYF
TGTGCCAGCAGCTTGGAAGACATTCCGAGCTCCTACGAGCGGTACTTC
>16|TRBV7-2|TRBJ2-3|few|-
CASSLVGGEGRDTQYF
TGTGCCAGCAGCTTAGTAGGGGGGGAGGGTAGGGATACGCAGTATTTT
>15|TRBV28|TRBJ2-5|-|TRBD2
CASSPGLAGGSEQYF
TGTGCCAGCAGTCCGGGACTAGCGGGAGGAAGTGAGCAGTACTTC
>18|TRBV4-1|TRBJ2-5|-|TRBD2
CASSQGTSGSRSYNEQYF
TGCGCCAGCAGCCAGGGGACTAGCGGGAGTAGGTCCTACAATGAGCAGTACTTC
>15|TRBV5-1|TRBJ2-1|few|TRBD2
CASSRSGGPYNEQFF
TGCGCCAGCAGTAGAAGCGGGGGTCCCTACAATGAGCAGTTCTTC
>13|TRBV3-1|TRBJ1-1|-|-
CASSQAAATEAFF
TGTGCCAGCAGCCAAGCTGCGGCGACTGAAGCTTTCTTT
>15|TRBV7-3|TRBJ2-2|once|TRBD1
CASSHPEGAVGELFF
TGTGCCAGCAGCCACCCCGAGGGGGCGGTCGGGGAGCTGTTTTTT
>15|TRBV20-1|TRBJ2-5|-|-
CSARDSVLVQETQYF
TGCAGTGCTAGAGATTCGGTCCTAGTACAAGAGACCCAGTACTTC
>18|TRBV6-5|TRBJ1-6|-|-
CASSYTQPTPDNNSPLHF
TGTGCCAGCAGTTACACCCAGCCCACACCGGATAATAATTCACCCCTCCACTTT
>15|TRBV7-3|TRBJ2-5|few|TRBD2
CASSASGRVEETQYF
TGTGCCAGCAGCGCTAGCGGGAGGGTAGAAGAGACCCAGTACTTC